The rows below give T cell receptor beta chains drawn from one sample of a study of blood T cell repertoires in COVID-19. The table came from immunoSEQ multiplex PCR; TCRdb's copy has only in-frame clones and leaves some out. The repertoire holds under 75,000 clones, with roughly 87% as singletons. The specimen sequenced was peripheral blood. The source is a woman between 18 and 29 years old with acute or convalescent COVID-19. Each CDR3 is given with its conserved first and last residue. D genes are given only for firm matches. For some rows the clone size is stated as once, few or many, or as a class when expanded; others skip it.

V gene: TRBV2; J gene: TRBJ1-1; clone size: .; D gene: .; CDR3 protein: CASSVRGGGTEAFF; CDR3 DNA: TGTGCCAGCAGTGTGAGAGGAGGAGGTACTGAAGCTTTCTTT
V gene: TRBV29-1; J gene: TRBJ1-4; clone size: .; D gene: TRBD1; CDR3 protein: CSVVTGGKLFF; CDR3 DNA: TGCAGCGTTGTGACAGGGGGAAAACTGTTTTTT
V gene: TRBV5-1; J gene: TRBJ2-3; clone size: .; D gene: .; CDR3 protein: CASSLEGTDTQYF; CDR3 DNA: TGCGCCAGCAGCTTGGAGGGGACAGATACGCAGTATTTT
V gene: TRBV5-8; J gene: TRBJ1-5; clone size: .; D gene: .; CDR3 protein: CASTFGGQPQHF; CDR3 DNA: TGTGCCAGCACTTTCGGCGGTCAGCCCCAGCATTTT
V gene: TRBV9; J gene: TRBJ2-3; clone size: once; D gene: .; CDR3 protein: CASSVAQPTDTQYF; CDR3 DNA: TGTGCCAGCAGCGTAGCACAGCCCACAGATACGCAGTATTTT
V gene: TRBV7-9; J gene: TRBJ1-3; clone size: .; D gene: .; CDR3 protein: CASSPFSSGNTIYF; CDR3 DNA: TGTGCCAGCAGCCCTTTTAGCTCTGGAAACACCATATATTTT
V gene: TRBV6-1; J gene: TRBJ2-7; clone size: .; D gene: TRBD1; CDR3 protein: CASSEGQGAFYEQYF; CDR3 DNA: TGTGCCAGCAGTGAAGGACAGGGGGCTTTCTACGAGCAGTACTTC
V gene: TRBV6-5; J gene: TRBJ1-1; clone size: .; D gene: TRBD1; CDR3 protein: CASSSETGITEAFF; CDR3 DNA: TGTGCCAGCAGTTCGGAGACAGGGATCACTGAAGCTTTCTTT
V gene: TRBV6-2/TRBV6-3; J gene: TRBJ1-5; clone size: medium-sized; D gene: .; CDR3 protein: CASSYVGATQPQHF; CDR3 DNA: TGTGCCAGCAGTTACGTGGGGGCGACTCAGCCCCAGCATTTT
V gene: TRBV9; J gene: TRBJ1-4; clone size: few; D gene: TRBD1; CDR3 protein: CASSAGTGSEKLFF; CDR3 DNA: TGTGCCAGCAGCGCAGGGACAGGGAGTGAAAAACTGTTTTTT
V gene: TRBV9; J gene: TRBJ1-4; clone size: .; D gene: TRBD1; CDR3 protein: CASSVGGTENEKLFF; CDR3 DNA: TGTGCCAGCAGCGTAGGGGGGACAGAGAATGAAAAACTGTTTTTT
V gene: TRBV20-1; J gene: TRBJ1-2; clone size: once; D gene: TRBD1; CDR3 protein: CSASDRGQGGYTF; CDR3 DNA: TGCAGTGCTAGTGACAGGGGGCAGGGAGGCTACACCTTC
V gene: TRBV2; J gene: TRBJ1-5; clone size: .; D gene: TRBD1; CDR3 protein: CASSLTGTNQPQHF; CDR3 DNA: TGTGCCAGCAGTCTGACAGGGACCAATCAGCCCCAGCATTTT
V gene: TRBV19; J gene: TRBJ1-3; clone size: .; D gene: TRBD1; CDR3 protein: CASSPGQGIGNTIYF; CDR3 DNA: TGTGCCAGTAGTCCGGGACAGGGGATCGGAAACACCATATATTTT
V gene: TRBV2; J gene: TRBJ2-3; clone size: .; D gene: TRBD2; CDR3 protein: CASKVAGGSDTQYF; CDR3 DNA: TGTGCCAGCAAGGTAGCGGGAGGGTCAGATACGCAGTATTTT
V gene: TRBV3-1/TRBV3-2; J gene: TRBJ2-6; clone size: .; D gene: .; CDR3 protein: CASSQSDSGANVLTF; CDR3 DNA: TGTGCCAGCAGCCAAAGCGACTCTGGGGCCAACGTCCTGACTTTC
V gene: TRBV7-8; J gene: TRBJ1-1; clone size: .; D gene: TRBD1; CDR3 protein: CASSWGDRGRGTEAFF; CDR3 DNA: TGTGCCAGCAGTTGGGGGGACAGGGGGCGCGGCACTGAAGCTTTCTTT
V gene: TRBV9; J gene: TRBJ2-3; clone size: .; D gene: .; CDR3 protein: CASSVGQPGDTQYF; CDR3 DNA: TGTGCCAGCAGCGTAGGGCAGCCAGGGGATACGCAGTATTTT
V gene: TRBV5-5; J gene: TRBJ1-1; clone size: .; D gene: .; CDR3 protein: CASSDLQGDPAGEAFF; CDR3 DNA: TGTGCCAGCAGCGATTTACAGGGTGACCCGGCCGGTGAAGCTTTCTTT
V gene: TRBV6-5; J gene: TRBJ2-7; clone size: .; D gene: TRBD2; CDR3 protein: CASSYLVGGKDYEQYF; CDR3 DNA: TGTGCCAGCAGTTACTTGGTGGGAGGGAAAGACTACGAGCAGTACTTC
V gene: TRBV19; J gene: TRBJ1-1; clone size: few; D gene: TRBD1; CDR3 protein: CASSADRGRVAFF; CDR3 DNA: TGTGCCAGTAGTGCCGACAGGGGGCGGGTAGCTTTCTTT
V gene: TRBV6-6; J gene: TRBJ2-5; clone size: .; D gene: .; CDR3 protein: CASSFPNQETQYF; CDR3 DNA: TGTGCCAGCAGTTTTCCAAACCAAGAGACCCAGTACTTC
V gene: TRBV27; J gene: TRBJ1-4; clone size: .; D gene: .; CDR3 protein: CASSPGGGHGNEKLFF; CDR3 DNA: TGTGCCAGCAGCCCCGGGGGGGGACATGGTAATGAAAAACTGTTTTTT
V gene: TRBV9; J gene: TRBJ2-1; clone size: .; D gene: TRBD2; CDR3 protein: CASSATSGRASSYNEQFF; CDR3 DNA: TGTGCCAGCAGCGCGACTAGCGGGAGGGCATCCTCCTACAATGAGCAGTTCTTC
V gene: TRBV5-1; J gene: TRBJ1-1; clone size: .; D gene: TRBD1; CDR3 protein: CASSKDRGNTEAFF; CDR3 DNA: TGCGCCAGCAGCAAGGACAGGGGGAACACTGAAGCTTTCTTT
V gene: TRBV11-2; J gene: TRBJ1-1; clone size: .; D gene: .; CDR3 protein: CASSFGTSNTEAFF; CDR3 DNA: TGTGCCAGCAGCTTCGGGACATCGAACACTGAAGCTTTCTTT
V gene: TRBV13; J gene: TRBJ2-3; clone size: .; D gene: TRBD2; CDR3 protein: CASSPSGRGTDTQYF; CDR3 DNA: TGTGCCAGCAGCCCCAGCGGGAGAGGTACAGATACGCAGTATTTT
V gene: TRBV5-1; J gene: TRBJ2-2; clone size: .; D gene: TRBD1; CDR3 protein: CASSLDRVQNTGELFF; CDR3 DNA: TGCGCCAGCAGCCTGGACAGGGTCCAAAACACCGGGGAGCTGTTTTTT
V gene: TRBV29-1; J gene: TRBJ1-1; clone size: .; D gene: .; CDR3 protein: CSVVVRVNTEAFF; CDR3 DNA: TGCAGCGTTGTCGTACGGGTGAACACTGAAGCTTTCTTT
V gene: TRBV28; J gene: TRBJ1-5; clone size: .; D gene: TRBD1; CDR3 protein: CASSPHPGQGINQPQHF; CDR3 DNA: TGTGCCAGCAGTCCCCATCCGGGACAGGGGATCAATCAGCCCCAGCATTTT
V gene: TRBV2; J gene: TRBJ1-5; clone size: .; D gene: .; CDR3 protein: CASSDRLNQPQHF; CDR3 DNA: TGTGCCAGCAGTGACAGGCTCAATCAGCCCCAGCATTTT
V gene: TRBV7-2; J gene: TRBJ2-7; clone size: .; D gene: .; CDR3 protein: CASSSSGAYEQYF; CDR3 DNA: TGTGCCAGCAGCTCATCCGGGGCCTACGAGCAGTACTTC
V gene: TRBV10-1; J gene: TRBJ2-1; clone size: .; D gene: .; CDR3 protein: CASSQGGATGNEQFF; CDR3 DNA: TGCGCCAGCAGTCAGGGCGGGGCAACGGGGAATGAGCAGTTCTTC
V gene: TRBV25-1; J gene: TRBJ2-2; clone size: .; D gene: .; CDR3 protein: CASSPGLNTGELFF; CDR3 DNA: TGTGCCAGCAGCCCGGGACTGAACACCGGGGAGCTGTTTTTT
V gene: TRBV7-2; J gene: TRBJ2-1; clone size: .; D gene: .; CDR3 protein: CASSLVGGPTMFEQFF; CDR3 DNA: TGTGCCAGCAGCTTAGTAGGAGGGCCAACGATGTTTGAGCAGTTCTTC